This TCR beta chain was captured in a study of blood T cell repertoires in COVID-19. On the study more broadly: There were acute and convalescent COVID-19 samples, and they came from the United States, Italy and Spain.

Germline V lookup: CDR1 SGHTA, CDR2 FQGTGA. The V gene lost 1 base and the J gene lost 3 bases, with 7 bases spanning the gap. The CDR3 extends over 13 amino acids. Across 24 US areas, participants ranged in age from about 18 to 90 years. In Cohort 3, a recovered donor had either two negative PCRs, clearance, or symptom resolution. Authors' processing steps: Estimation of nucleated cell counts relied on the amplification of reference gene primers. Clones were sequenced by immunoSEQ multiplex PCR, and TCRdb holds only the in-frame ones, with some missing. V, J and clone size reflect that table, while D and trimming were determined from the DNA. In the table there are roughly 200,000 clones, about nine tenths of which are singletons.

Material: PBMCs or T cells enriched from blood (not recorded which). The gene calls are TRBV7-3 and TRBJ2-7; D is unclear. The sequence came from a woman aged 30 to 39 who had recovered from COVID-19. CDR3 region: CASSLNPGYEQYF. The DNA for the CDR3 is TGTGCCAGCAGCTTAAACCCGGGCTACGAGCAGTACTTC. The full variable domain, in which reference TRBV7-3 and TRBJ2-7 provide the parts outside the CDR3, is GAGVSQTPSNKVTEKGKYVELRCDPISGHTALYWYRQSLGQGPEFLIYFQGTGAADDSGLPNDRFFAVRPEGSVSTLKIQRTERGDSAVYLCASSLNPGYEQYFGPGTRLTVT.